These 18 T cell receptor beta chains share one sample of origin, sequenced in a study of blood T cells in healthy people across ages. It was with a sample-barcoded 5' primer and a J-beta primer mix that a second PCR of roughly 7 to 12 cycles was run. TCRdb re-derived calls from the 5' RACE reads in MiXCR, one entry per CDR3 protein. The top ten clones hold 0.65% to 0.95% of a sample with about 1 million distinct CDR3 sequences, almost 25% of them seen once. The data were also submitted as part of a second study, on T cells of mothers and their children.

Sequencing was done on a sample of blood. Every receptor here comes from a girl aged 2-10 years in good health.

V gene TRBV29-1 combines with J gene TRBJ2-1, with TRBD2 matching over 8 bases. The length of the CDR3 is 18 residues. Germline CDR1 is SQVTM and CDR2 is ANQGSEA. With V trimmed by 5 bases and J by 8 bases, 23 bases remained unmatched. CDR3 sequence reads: CSVYRTAGAQFVVDEQFF. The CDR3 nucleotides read TGCAGCGTTTACCGAACAGCGGGGGCACAGTTTGTAGTCGATGAGCAGTTCTTC.

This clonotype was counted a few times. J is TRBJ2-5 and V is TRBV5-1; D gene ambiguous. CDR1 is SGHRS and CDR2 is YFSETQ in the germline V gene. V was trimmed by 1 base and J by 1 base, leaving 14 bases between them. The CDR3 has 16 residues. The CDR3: CASSLLSVVGQETQYF. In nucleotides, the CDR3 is TGCGCCAGCAGCTTGCTTTCGGTTGTGGGCCAAGAGACCCAGTACTTC.

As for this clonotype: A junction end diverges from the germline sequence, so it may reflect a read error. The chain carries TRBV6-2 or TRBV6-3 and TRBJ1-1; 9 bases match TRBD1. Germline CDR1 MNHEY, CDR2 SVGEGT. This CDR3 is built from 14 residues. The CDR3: CVSSYSRDRAEAFF. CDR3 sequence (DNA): TGTGTCAGCAGTTATTCGAGGGACAGGGCCGAAGCTTTCTTT.

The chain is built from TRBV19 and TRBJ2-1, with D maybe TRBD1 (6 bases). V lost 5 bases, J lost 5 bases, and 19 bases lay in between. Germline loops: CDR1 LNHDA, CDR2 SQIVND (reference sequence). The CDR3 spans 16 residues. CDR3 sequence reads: CASSPFTGYLHNEQFF. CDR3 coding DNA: TGTGCCAGTAGTCCCTTTACAGGGTATCTCCACAATGAGCAGTTCTTC.

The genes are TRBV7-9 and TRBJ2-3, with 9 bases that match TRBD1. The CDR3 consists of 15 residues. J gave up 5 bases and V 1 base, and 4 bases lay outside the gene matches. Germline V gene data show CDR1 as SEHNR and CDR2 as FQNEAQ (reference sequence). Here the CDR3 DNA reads TGTGCCAGCAGCTTAGAGGACAGGGGAGGAGATACGCAGTATTTT. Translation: CASSLEDRGGDTQYF.

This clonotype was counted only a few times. Written as DNA, the CDR3 is TGCGCCAGCAGCGAGGGTAGCGGGAGGAACGAGCAGTACTTC. This encodes CASSEGSGRNEQYF. The chain combines TRBV5-1 with TRBJ2-7; TRBD2 matches 10 bases. From germline, CDR1 is SGHRS and CDR2 YFSETQ. There are 14 residues in the CDR3. Trimming at V came to 4 bases and at J to 5 bases, leaving 6 bases not matched to a gene.

The CDR3 protein is CASSHPASGVIYNEQFF. The CDR3, as DNA: TGTGCCAGCAGCCATCCGGCTAGCGGGGTGATTTACAATGAGCAGTTCTTC. The chain employs TRBV7-2 and TRBJ2-1; 9 nucleotides match TRBD2. This CDR3 is 17 amino acids long. The junction had 12 bases not matched to a gene; V was cut back by 5 bases and J by 4 bases. Germline V gene sequence: CDR1 SGHTA, CDR2 FQGNSA.

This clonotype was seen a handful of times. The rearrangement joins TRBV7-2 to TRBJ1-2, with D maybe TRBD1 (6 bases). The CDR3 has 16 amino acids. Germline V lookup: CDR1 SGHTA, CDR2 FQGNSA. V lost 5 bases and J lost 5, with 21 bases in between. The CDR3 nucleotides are TGTGCCAGCAGCCCCACCGGTGGACAGAGGCTTTATGGCTACACCTTC. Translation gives CASSPTGGQRLYGYTF.

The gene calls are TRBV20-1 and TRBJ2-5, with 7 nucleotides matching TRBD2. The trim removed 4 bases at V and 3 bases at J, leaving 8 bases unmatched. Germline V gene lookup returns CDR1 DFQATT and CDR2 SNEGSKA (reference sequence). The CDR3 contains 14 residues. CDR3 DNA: TGCAGTGCTAAATCTAGCGGCTACAAAGAGACCCAGTACTTC. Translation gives CSAKSSGYKETQYF.

The CDR3 loop is CASSLWTSGATDTQYF. In DNA form, the CDR3 reads TGTGCCAGCAGCCTCTGGACTAGCGGGGCTACAGATACGCAGTATTTT. The V and J genes are TRBV7-3 and TRBJ2-3, with 12 bases matching TRBD2. The CDR3 length is 16 residues. J lost 3 bases, V lost 5 bases, and 6 bases had no gene match. Germline CDR1 and CDR2: SGHTA and FQGTGA.

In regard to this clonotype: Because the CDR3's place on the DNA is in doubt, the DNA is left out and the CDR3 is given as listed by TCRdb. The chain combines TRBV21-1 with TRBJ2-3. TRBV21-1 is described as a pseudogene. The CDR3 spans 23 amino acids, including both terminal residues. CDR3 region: CASSGFDSQIRSILALAKNTQYF.

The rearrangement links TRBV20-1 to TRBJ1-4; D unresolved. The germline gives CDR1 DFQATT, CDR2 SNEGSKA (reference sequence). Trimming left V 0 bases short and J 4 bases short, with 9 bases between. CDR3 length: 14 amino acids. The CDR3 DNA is TGCAGTGCTAGAGATAGAGAGGGTAATGAAAAACTGTTTTTT. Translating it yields CSARDREGNEKLFF.

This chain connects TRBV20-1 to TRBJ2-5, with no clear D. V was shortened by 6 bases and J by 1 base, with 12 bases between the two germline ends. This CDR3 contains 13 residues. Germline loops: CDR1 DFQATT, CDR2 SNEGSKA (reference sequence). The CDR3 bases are TGCAGTGCCATACGCGGACCCCAAGAGACCCAGTACTTC. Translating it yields CSAIRGPQETQYF.

The CDR3 sequence: CASSLEGGEGTDTQYF. For the CDR3, the DNA is TGTGCCAGCAGCTTAGAAGGGGGAGAAGGCACAGATACGCAGTATTTT. The rearrangement uses TRBV7-2 and TRBJ2-3; maybe TRBD1 (6 bases). The CDR3 is 16 residues long. In germline, CDR1 is SGHTA, CDR2 FQGNSA. Between the trimmed V and J ends, which lost 1 base and 1 base, there was a span of 12 bases.

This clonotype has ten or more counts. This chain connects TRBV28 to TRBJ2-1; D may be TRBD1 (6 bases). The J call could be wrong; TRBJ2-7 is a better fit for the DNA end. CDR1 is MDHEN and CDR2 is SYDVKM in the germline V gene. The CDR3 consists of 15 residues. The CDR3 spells CASSLGGLASYEQYF. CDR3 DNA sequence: TGTGCCAGCAGTTTAGGGGGCCTCGCCTCCTACGAGCAGTACTTC.

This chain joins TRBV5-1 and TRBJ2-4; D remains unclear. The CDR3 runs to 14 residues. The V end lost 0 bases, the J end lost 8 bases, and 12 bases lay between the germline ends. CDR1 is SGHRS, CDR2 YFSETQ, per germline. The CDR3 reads CASSLGLYNDIQYF. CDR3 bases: TGCGCCAGCAGCTTGGGACTTTATAACGACATTCAGTACTTC.

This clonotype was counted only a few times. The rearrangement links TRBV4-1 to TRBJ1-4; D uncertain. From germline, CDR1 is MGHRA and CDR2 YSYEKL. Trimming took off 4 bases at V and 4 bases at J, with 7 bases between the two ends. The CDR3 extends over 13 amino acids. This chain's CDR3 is CASSRLINEKLFF. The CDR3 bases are TGCGCCAGCAGCCGACTCATTAATGAAAAACTGTTTTTT.

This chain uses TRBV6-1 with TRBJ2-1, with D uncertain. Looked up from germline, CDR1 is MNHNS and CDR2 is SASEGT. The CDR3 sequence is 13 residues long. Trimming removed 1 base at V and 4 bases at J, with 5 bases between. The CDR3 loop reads CASSEDWYNEQFF. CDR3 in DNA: TGTGCCAGCAGTGAAGACTGGTACAATGAGCAGTTCTTC.